This paragraph covers one TCR beta chain sequence. This entry belongs to a study of blood T cell repertoires in COVID-19. Study-level background: Acute-phase and convalescent COVID-19 samples originated in the United States, Italy and Spain. From T cells, B-cell-depleted T cells, or PBMCs came the material, which was cDNA or gDNA.

In the original analysis: Reference gene primer amplification yielded estimated nucleated cell counts. TCRdb's copy holds only in-frame clones and misses some; the assay was immunoSEQ multiplex PCR. The D gene and trimming were derived from the DNA, and the V and J assignments and clone size from that table. This sample yields tens of thousands of clones, of which about nine tenths are seen a single time; under 4% belongs to the top ten. Sequenced sample: peripheral blood. The receptor was derived from a man in his 60s with acute or convalescent COVID-19.

CDR3 loop: CASSRRGSGDEKLFF. The CDR3 nucleotides read TGTGCCAGCAGCCGGCGGGGCAGTGGAGATGAAAAACTGTTTTTT. This chain links TRBV7-6 with TRBJ1-4; TRBD1 is a possible D gene (5 bases). Germline V gives CDR1 SGHVS, CDR2 FNYEAQ. The CDR3 is made up of 15 amino acids. Between the trimmed V and J ends, which lost 5 bases and 6 bases, there was a span of 16 bases.